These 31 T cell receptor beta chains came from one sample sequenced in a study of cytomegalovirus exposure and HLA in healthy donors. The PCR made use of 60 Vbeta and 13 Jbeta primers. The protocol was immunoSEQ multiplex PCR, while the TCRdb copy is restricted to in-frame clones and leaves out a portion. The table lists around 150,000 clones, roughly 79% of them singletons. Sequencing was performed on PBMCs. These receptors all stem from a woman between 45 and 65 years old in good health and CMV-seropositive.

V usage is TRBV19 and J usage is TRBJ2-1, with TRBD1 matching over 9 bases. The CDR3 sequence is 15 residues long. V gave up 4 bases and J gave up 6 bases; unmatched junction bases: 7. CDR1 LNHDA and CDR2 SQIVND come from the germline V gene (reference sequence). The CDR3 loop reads CASSTGTGSFNEQFF. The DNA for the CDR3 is TGTGCCAGTAGTACCGGGACAGGGAGTTTCAATGAGCAGTTCTTC.

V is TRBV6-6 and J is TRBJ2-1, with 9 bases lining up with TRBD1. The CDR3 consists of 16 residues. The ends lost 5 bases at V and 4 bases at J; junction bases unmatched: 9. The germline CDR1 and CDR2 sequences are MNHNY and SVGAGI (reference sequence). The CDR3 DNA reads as TGTGCCAGCAGTCCGGGCGGGGACAGGGTGTACAATGAGCAGTTCTTC. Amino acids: CASSPGGDRVYNEQFF.

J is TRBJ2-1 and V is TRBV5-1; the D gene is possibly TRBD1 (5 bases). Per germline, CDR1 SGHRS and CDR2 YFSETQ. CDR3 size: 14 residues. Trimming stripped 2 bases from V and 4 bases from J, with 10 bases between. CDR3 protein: CASSFRVGYNEQFF. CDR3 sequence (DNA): TGCGCCAGCAGCTTCAGGGTGGGGTACAATGAGCAGTTCTTC.

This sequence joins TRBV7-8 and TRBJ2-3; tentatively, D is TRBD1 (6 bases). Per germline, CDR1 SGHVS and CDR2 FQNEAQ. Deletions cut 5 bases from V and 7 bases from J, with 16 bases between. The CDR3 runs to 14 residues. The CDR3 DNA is TGTGCCAGCAGCCCAGACCCGGGGACAAATACGCAGTATTTT. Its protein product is CASSPDPGTNTQYF.

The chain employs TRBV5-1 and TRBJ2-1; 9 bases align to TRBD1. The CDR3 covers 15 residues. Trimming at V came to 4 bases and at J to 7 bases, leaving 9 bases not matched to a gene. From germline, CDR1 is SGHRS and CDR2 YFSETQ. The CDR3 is CASSPPGQGKNEQFF. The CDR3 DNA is TGCGCCAGCAGCCCGCCGGGACAGGGTAAGAATGAGCAGTTCTTC.

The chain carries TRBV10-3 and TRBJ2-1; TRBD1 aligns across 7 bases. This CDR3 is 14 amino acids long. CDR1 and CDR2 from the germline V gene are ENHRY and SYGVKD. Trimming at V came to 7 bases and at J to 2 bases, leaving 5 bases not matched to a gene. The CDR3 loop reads CAIKGAEPYNEQFF. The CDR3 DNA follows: TGTGCCATCAAGGGGGCAGAACCCTACAATGAGCAGTTCTTC.

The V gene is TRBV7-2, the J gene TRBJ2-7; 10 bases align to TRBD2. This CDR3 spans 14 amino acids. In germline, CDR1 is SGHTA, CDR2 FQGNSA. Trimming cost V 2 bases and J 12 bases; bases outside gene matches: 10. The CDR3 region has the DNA TGTGCCAGCAGCTTAATGGGACTAGCGAATTCGCCGTACTTC. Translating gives CASSLMGLANSPYF.

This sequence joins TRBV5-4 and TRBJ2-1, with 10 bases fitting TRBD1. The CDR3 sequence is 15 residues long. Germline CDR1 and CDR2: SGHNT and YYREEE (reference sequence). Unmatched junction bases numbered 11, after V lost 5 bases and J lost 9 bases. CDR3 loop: CASRPGTGVLGEQFF. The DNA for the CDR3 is TGTGCCAGCAGGCCCGGGACAGGGGTATTGGGTGAGCAGTTCTTC.

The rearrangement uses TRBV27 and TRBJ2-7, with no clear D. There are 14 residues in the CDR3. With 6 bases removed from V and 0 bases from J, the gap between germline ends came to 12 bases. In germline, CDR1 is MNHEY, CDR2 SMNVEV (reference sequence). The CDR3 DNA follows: TGTGCCAGCAGCCCTACTTTTAGCTCCTACGAGCAGTACTTC. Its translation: CASSPTFSSYEQYF.

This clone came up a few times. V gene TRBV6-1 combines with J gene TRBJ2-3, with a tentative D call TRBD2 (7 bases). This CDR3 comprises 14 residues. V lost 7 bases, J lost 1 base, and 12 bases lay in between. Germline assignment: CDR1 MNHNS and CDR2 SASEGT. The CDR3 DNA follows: TGTGCCAGCAAGGTAGGGGGGGGCACAGATACGCAGTATTTT. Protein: CASKVGGGTDTQYF.

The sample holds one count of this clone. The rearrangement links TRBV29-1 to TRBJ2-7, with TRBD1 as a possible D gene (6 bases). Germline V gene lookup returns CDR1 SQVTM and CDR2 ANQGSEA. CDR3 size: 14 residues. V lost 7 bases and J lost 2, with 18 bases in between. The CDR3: CSAGDRSYTYEQYF. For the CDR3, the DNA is TGCAGCGCCGGTGACAGGTCGTATACCTACGAGCAGTACTTC.

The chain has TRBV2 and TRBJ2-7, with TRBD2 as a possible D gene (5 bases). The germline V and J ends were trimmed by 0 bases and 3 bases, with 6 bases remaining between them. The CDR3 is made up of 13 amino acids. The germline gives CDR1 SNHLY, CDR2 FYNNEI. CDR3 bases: TGTGCCAGCAGTGAAGCCCGGGGCTACGAGCAGTACTTC. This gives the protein CASSEARGYEQYF.

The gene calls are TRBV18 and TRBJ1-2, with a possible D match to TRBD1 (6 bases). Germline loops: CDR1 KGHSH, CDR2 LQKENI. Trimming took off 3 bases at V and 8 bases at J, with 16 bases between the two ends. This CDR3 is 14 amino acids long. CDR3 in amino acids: CASSPISTGNGYTF. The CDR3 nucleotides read TGTGCCAGCTCACCTATCAGTACAGGGAACGGCTACACCTTC.

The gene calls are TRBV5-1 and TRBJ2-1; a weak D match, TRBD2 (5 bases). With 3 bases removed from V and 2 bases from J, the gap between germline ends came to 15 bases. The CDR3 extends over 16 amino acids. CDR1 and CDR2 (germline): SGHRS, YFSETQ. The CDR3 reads CASSSRSGFTYNEQFF. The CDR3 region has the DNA TGCGCCAGCAGCTCCCGCTCGGGGTTCACCTACAATGAGCAGTTCTTC.

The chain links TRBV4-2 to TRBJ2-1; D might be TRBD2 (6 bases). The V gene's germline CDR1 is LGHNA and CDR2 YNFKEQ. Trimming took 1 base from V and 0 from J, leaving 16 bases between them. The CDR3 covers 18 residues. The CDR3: CASSQATGSAYSYNEQFF. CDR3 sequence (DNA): TGTGCCAGCAGCCAAGCCACCGGGAGCGCCTACTCCTACAATGAGCAGTTCTTC.

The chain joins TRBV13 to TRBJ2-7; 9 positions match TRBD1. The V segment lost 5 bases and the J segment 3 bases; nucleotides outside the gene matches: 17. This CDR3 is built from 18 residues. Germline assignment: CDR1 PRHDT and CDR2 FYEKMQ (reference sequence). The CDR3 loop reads CASSNTQSPTGGIYEQYF. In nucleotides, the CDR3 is TGTGCCAGCAGCAACACCCAGTCCCCAACAGGGGGCATCTACGAGCAGTACTTC.

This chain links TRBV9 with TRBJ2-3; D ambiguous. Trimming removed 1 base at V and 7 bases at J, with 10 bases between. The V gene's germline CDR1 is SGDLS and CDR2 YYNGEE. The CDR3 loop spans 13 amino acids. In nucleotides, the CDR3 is TGTGCCAGCAGCGTATCCCCCGGGTATACGCAGTATTTT. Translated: CASSVSPGYTQYF.

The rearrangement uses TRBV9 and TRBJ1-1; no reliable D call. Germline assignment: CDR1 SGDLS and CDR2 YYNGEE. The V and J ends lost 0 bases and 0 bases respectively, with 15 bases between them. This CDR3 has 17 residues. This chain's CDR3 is CASSVGFREGVNTEAFF. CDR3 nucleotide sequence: TGTGCCAGCAGCGTAGGGTTTCGTGAGGGAGTGAACACTGAAGCTTTCTTT.

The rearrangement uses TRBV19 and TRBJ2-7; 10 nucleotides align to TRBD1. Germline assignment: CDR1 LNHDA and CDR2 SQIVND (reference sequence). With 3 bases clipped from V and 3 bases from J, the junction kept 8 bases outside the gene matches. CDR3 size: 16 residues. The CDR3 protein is CASSIGPGTGDYEQYF. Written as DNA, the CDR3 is TGTGCCAGTAGTATCGGTCCGGGGACAGGGGACTACGAGCAGTACTTC.

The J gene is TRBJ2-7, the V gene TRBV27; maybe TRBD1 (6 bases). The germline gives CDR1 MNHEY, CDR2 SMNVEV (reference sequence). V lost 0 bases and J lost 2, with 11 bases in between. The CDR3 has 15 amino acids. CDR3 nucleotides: TGTGCCAGCAGTTTATCTGGACAGCTTACCTACGAGCAGTACTTC. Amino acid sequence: CASSLSGQLTYEQYF.

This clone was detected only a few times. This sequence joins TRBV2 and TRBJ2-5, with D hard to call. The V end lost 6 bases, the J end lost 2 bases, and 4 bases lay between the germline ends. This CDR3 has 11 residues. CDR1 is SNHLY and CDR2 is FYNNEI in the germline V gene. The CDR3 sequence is CASSRQETQYF. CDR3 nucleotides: TGTGCCAGCAGCCGTCAAGAGACCCAGTACTTC.

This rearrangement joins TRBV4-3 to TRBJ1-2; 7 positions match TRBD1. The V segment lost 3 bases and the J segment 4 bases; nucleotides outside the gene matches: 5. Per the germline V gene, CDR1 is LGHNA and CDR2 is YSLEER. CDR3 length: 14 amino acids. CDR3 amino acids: CASSHGTGVYGYTF. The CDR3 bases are TGCGCCAGCAGCCATGGTACAGGGGTCTATGGCTACACCTTC.

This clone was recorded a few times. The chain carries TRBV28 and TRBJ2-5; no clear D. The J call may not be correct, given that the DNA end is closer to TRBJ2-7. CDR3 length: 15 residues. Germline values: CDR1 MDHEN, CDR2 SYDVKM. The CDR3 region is CASHSQVSDTYEQYF. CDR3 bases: TGTGCCAGCCATTCCCAGGTCTCCGATACCTACGAGCAGTACTTC.

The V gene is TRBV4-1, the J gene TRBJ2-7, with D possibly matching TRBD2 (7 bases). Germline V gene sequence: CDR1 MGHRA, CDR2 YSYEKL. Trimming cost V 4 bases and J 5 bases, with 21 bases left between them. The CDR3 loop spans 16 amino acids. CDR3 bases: TGCGCCAGCAGCCGCGGAAGGCGGGGGCCTCGGAACGAGCAGTACTTC. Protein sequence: CASSRGRRGPRNEQYF.

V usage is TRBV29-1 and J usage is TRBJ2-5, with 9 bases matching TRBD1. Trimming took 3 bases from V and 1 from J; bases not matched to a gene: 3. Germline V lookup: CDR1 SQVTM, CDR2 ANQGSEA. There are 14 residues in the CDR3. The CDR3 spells CSVEGTGPQETQYF. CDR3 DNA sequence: TGCAGCGTTGAGGGGACAGGGCCCCAAGAGACCCAGTACTTC.

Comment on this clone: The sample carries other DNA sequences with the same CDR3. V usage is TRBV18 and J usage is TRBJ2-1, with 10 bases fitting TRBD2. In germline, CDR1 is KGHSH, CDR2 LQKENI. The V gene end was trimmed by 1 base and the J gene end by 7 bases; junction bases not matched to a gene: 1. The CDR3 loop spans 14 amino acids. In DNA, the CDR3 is TGTGCCAGCTCACCACTAGCGGGGGGTAATGAGCAGTTCTTC. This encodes CASSPLAGGNEQFF. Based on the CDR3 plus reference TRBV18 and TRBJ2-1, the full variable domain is NAGVMQNPRHLVRRRGQEARLRCSPMKGHSHVYWYRQLPEEGLKFMVYLQKENIIDESGMPKERFSAEFPKEGPSILRIQQVVRGDSAAYFCASSPLAGGNEQFFGPGTRLTVL.

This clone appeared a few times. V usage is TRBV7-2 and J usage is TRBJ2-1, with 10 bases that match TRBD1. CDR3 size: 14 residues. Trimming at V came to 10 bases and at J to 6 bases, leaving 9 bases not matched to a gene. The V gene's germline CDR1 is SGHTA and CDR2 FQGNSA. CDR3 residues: CATGGTGAFNEQFF. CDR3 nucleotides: TGTGCCACCGGCGGGACAGGGGCCTTCAATGAGCAGTTCTTC.

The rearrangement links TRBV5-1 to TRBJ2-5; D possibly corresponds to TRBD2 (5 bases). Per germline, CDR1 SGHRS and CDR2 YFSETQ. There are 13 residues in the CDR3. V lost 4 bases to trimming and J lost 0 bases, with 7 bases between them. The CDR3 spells CASSRLHQETQYF. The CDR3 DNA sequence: TGCGCCAGCAGCCGACTACACCAAGAGACCCAGTACTTC.

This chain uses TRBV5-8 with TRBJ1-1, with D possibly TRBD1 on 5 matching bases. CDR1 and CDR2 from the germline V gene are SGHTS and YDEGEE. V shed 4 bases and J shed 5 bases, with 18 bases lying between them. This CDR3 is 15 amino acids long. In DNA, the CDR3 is TGTGCCAGCAGCAGCGGGACTTATAGTAGGACTGAAGCTTTCTTT. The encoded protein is CASSSGTYSRTEAFF.

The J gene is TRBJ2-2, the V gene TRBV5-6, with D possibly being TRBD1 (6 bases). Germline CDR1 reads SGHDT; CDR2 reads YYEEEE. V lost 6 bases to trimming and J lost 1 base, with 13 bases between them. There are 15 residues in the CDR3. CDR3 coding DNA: TGTGCCAGCAACCCAAAAGGGGGGAACACCGGGGAGCTGTTTTTT. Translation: CASNPKGGNTGELFF.

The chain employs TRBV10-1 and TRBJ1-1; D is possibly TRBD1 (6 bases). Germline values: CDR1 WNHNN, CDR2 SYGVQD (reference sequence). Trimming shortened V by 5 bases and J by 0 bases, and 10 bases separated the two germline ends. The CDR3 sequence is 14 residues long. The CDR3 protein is CASSKGEMNTEAFF. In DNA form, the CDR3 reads TGCGCCAGCAGTAAGGGGGAGATGAACACTGAAGCTTTCTTT.